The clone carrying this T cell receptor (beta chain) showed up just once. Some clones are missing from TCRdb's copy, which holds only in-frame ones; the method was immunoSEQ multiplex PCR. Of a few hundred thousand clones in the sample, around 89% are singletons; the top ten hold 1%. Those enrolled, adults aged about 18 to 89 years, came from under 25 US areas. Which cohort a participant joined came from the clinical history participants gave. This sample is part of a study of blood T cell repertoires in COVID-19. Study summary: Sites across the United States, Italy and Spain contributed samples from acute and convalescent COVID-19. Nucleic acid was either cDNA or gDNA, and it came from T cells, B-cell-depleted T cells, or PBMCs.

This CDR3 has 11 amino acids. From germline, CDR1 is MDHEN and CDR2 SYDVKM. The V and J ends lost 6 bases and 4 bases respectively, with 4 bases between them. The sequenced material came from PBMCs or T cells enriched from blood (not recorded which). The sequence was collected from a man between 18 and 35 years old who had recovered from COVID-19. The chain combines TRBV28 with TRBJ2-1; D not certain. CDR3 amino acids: CASRLYNEQFF. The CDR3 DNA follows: TGTGCCAGCAGACTGTACAATGAGCAGTTCTTC.